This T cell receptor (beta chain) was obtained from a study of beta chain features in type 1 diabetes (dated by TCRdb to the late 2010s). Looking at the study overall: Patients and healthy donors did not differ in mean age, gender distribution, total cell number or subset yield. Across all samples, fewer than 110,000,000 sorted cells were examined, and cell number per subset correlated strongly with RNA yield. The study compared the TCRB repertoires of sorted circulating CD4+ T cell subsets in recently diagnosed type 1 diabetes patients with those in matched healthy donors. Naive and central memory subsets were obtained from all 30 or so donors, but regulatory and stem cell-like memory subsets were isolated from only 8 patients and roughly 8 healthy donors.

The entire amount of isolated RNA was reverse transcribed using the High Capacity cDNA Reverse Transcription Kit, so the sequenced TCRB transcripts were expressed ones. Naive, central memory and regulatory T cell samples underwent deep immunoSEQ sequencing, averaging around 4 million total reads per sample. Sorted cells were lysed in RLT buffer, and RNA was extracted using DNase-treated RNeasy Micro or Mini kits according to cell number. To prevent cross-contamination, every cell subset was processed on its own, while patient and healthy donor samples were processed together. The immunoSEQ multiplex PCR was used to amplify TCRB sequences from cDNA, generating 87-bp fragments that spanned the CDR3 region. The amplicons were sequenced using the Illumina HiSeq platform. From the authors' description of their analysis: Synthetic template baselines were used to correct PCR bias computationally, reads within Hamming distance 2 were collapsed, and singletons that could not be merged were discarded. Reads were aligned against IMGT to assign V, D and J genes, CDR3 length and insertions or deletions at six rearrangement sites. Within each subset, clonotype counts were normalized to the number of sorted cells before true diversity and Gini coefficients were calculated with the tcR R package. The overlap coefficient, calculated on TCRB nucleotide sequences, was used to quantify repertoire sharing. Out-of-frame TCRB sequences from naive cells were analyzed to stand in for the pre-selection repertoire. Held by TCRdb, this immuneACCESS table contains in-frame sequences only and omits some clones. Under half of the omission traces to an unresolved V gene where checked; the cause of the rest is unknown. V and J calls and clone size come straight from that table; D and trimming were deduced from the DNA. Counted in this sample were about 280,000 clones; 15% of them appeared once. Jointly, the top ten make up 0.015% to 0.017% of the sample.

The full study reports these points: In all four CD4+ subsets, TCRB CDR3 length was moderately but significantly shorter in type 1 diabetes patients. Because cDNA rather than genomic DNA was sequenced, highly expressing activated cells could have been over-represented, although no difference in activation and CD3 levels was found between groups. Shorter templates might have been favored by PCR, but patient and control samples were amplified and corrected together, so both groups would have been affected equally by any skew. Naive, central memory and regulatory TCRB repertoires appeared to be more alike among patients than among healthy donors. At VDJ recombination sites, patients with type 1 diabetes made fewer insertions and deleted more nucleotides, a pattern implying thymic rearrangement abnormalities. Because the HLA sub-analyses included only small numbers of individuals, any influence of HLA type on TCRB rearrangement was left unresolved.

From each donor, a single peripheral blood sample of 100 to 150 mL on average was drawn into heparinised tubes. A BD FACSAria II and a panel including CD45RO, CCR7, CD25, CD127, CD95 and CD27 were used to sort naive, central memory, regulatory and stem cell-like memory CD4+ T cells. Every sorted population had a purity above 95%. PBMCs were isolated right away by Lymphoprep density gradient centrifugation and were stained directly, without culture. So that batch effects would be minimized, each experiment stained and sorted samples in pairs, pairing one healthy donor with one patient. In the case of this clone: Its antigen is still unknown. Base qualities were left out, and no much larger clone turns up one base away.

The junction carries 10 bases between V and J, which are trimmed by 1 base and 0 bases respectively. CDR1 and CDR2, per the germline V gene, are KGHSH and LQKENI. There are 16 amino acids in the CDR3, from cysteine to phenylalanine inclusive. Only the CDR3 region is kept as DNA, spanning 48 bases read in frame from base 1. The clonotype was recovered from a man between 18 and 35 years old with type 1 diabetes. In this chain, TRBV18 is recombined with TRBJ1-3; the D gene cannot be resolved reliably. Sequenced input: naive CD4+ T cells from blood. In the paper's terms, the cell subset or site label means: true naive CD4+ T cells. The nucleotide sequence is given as TGTGCCAGCTCACCACTATCAGGAAACTCTGGAAACACCATATATTTT. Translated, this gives CASSPLSGNSGNTIYF.